Below are 10 T cell receptor beta chains sequenced from a single sample in a study of CD8+ T cells in alopecia areata. RNA, once extracted, was reverse transcribed into cDNA for use as the sequencing template. The protocol was immunoSEQ multiplex PCR, while the TCRdb copy is restricted to in-frame clones and leaves out a portion. The table shows approximately 280,000 clones, with roughly 60% occurring only once. This sample's treatment: oral pan-JAK inhibitor, 5-10 mg twice daily. The source material was CD4+ T cells sorted from blood, sampled at week 24, from a patient treated with tofacitinib. Receptor source: a human donor with alopecia areata.

The V and J genes are TRBV15 and TRBJ2-5; D unclear. V lost 2 bases to trimming and J lost 2 bases, with 12 bases between them. Germline loops: CDR1 LNHNV, CDR2 YYDKDF (reference sequence). The CDR3 extends over 15 amino acids. For the CDR3, the DNA is TGTGCCACCAGCAGACCCGTACCAGAACAAGAGACCCAGTACTTC. It codes for CATSRPVPEQETQYF.

The chain has TRBV28 and TRBJ2-5; no clear D. This CDR3 has 13 amino acids. Trimming pared 5 bases from V and 5 bases from J, leaving 12 bases between. Germline lookup yields CDR1 MDHEN and CDR2 SYDVKM. CDR3 bases: TGTGCCAGCAGTGGCCCCGCGTTGGAGACCCAGTACTTC. This gives the protein CASSGPALETQYF.

J is TRBJ2-1 and V is TRBV5-4; D is possibly TRBD2 (6 bases). Germline V gives CDR1 SGHNT, CDR2 YYREEE (reference sequence). The CDR3 is 12 amino acids. Trimming stripped 5 bases from V and 8 bases from J, with 11 bases between. The CDR3 nucleotides read TGTGCCAGCAGTCCTTGGGGGGATGAGCAGTTCTTC. Translated: CASSPWGDEQFF.

There are many counts of this clone. The chain has TRBV7-2 and TRBJ1-2; possible D gene TRBD1, 6 bases. CDR3 length: 15 amino acids. Trimming left V 2 bases short and J 4 bases short, with 14 bases between. Germline V gives CDR1 SGHTA, CDR2 FQGNSA. The CDR3: CASSLSKGGAYGYTF. DNA for the CDR3: TGTGCCAGCAGCTTAAGCAAGGGGGGGGCCTATGGCTACACCTTC.

The rearrangement uses TRBV4-3 and TRBJ1-6, with TRBD1 identical over 10 bases. Germline CDR1 is LGHNA and CDR2 is YSLEER. This CDR3 comprises 13 residues. Trimming at V came to 8 bases and at J to 7 bases, leaving 2 bases not matched to a gene. CDR3 sequence reads: CASAGQGNSPLHF. DNA of the CDR3: TGCGCCAGCGCGGGACAGGGGAATTCACCCCTCCACTTT.

This clone appeared a single time. V usage is TRBV5-6 and J usage is TRBJ2-3; a possible D gene is TRBD1 (6 bases). Germline CDR1 and CDR2: SGHDT and YYEEEE. This CDR3 has 14 amino acids. V was trimmed by 3 bases and J by 4 bases, leaving 12 bases between them. The CDR3 DNA sequence: TGTGCCAGCAGCTACACAGGGTCGGCAGATACGCAGTATTTT. It codes for CASSYTGSADTQYF.

The chain is built from TRBV19 and TRBJ1-2, with 9 bases fitting TRBD1. V trimming: 9 bases; J trimming: 14 bases; junction bases outside the gene matches: 13. The CDR3 consists of 12 residues. Per the germline V gene, CDR1 is LNHDA and CDR2 is SQIVND (reference sequence). The CDR3 coding sequence is TGTGCCAGCGGAACAGGGGGCGGGATTGATACCTTC. Translating gives CASGTGGGIDTF. The whole variable domain, remainder taken from reference TRBV19 and TRBJ1-2, is DGGITQSPKYLFRKEGQNVTLSCEQNLNHDAMYWYRQDPGQGLRLIYYSQIVNDFQKGDIAEGYSVSREKKESFPLTVTSAQKNPTAFYLCASGTGGGIDTFGSGTRLTVV.

The rearrangement joins TRBV7-2 to TRBJ1-2; TRBD1 matches at 9 bases. This CDR3 is 14 amino acids long. Germline CDR1 is SGHTA and CDR2 is FQGNSA. The J segment lost 3 bases and the V segment lost 3 bases, leaving 2 bases of the junction unmatched. The CDR3 spells CASSLDRGHYGYTF. DNA for the CDR3: TGTGCCAGCAGCTTGGACAGGGGTCACTATGGCTACACCTTC.

This rearrangement joins TRBV15 to TRBJ1-6; 8 bases align to TRBD1. V lost 0 bases and J lost 5; bases outside the gene matches: 0. This CDR3 has 15 amino acids. Germline V gene lookup returns CDR1 LNHNV and CDR2 YYDKDF (reference sequence). The CDR3, as DNA: TGTGCCACCAGCAGAGAGGACAGGGATAATTCACCCCTCCACTTT. Residues: CATSREDRDNSPLHF.

This clone was picked up one time. This chain joins TRBV30 and TRBJ2-7; D is ambiguous. This CDR3 comprises 14 residues. Trimming removed 4 bases from V and 0 bases from J, with 13 bases in between. Germline-derived CDR1 and CDR2 are GTSNPN and SVGIG (reference sequence). In DNA form, the CDR3 reads TGTGCCTGGACCCCGGTGTGGAGCTCCTACGAGCAGTACTTC. It encodes CAWTPVWSSYEQYF.